The 13 T cell receptor beta chains listed next were all sequenced from one sample in a study of a mutant IDH1 vaccine in newly diagnosed glioma (dated by TCRdb to about 2021). The library was produced with the immunoSEQ multiplex PCR assay. TCRdb took this table from immuneACCESS and kept in-frame rearrangements with V and J called. Such tables lack part of the clones; where checked against another copy, unresolved V genes explain under half of the gap, and the rest is unexplained. The sample contains about 41,000 clones, around 78% of them found a single time. The top ten hold 6.3% of the sample. The sample's time point label, decoded: week 23, last vaccination. A 20-mer mutant IDH1 peptide at 300 micrograms in Montanide made up each vaccine dose, which was injected subcutaneously together with topical imiquimod. These receptors' antigens are unknown. Specimen: PBMCs, collected from a glioma patient whose treatment included an IDH1 peptide vaccine. The receptors derive from a woman aged 40-49 years with glioma. Some clones in this sample may be carry-over from other donors' samples.

This chain joins TRBV10-3 and TRBJ2-7; D is unclear. Germline V gene data show CDR1 as ENHRY and CDR2 as SYGVKD. This CDR3 has 15 amino acids. Trimming shortened V by 8 bases and J by 2 bases, and 19 bases separated the two germline ends. CDR3 coding DNA: TGTGCCATCGCTTTTCAGACTCAAGGCGCCTACGAGCAGTACTTC. It specifies CAIAFQTQGAYEQYF.

DNA for the CDR3: TGTGCCAGCAGCCCCGGAAGGCGCGGTGGAACAGATACGCAGTATTTT. It specifies CASSPGRRGGTDTQYF. The genes are TRBV5-4 and TRBJ2-3; no clear D gene. V gave up 4 bases and J gave up 3 bases, with 18 bases separating them. CDR1 is SGHNT, CDR2 YYREEE, per germline (reference sequence). CDR3 length: 16 residues.

The chain has TRBV28 and TRBJ1-4; no clear D gene. The CDR3 has 15 residues. V was pared by 5 bases and J by 4 bases, with 14 bases between. CDR1 and CDR2 from the germline V gene are MDHEN and SYDVKM. CDR3 DNA sequence: TGTGCCAGCAGTGCATCGGACGCCGGTAATGAAAAACTGTTTTTT. Its translation: CASSASDAGNEKLFF.

The chain links TRBV29-1 to TRBJ2-7; 7 bases line up with TRBD2. The V gene's germline CDR1 is SQVTM and CDR2 ANQGSEA. The CDR3 spans 13 residues. The ends lost 7 bases at V and 6 bases at J; junction bases unmatched: 12. CDR3 sequence: CSASIGGGPEQYF. The CDR3 DNA reads as TGCAGCGCCTCCATCGGGGGAGGGCCCGAGCAGTACTTC.

The J gene is TRBJ1-6, the V gene TRBV5-6; TRBD1 agrees at 7 bases. V trimming: 5 bases; J trimming: 7 bases; junction bases outside the gene matches: 9. The CDR3 is 15 residues long. Germline V CDR1 and CDR2: SGHDT, YYEEEE. Here the CDR3 DNA reads TGTGCCAGCAGTTTAGGGACAGTGCAAAATTCACCCCTCCACTTT. Its protein is CASSLGTVQNSPLHF.

The CDR3 is CASSVGQSYGYTF. In DNA, the CDR3 is TGTGCCAGCAGTGTGGGACAGTCCTATGGCTACACCTTC. This rearrangement joins TRBV28 to TRBJ1-2; 7 positions match TRBD1. This CDR3 is built from 13 residues. V was clipped by 5 bases and J by 4 bases; unmatched bases: 4. Germline assignment: CDR1 MDHEN and CDR2 SYDVKM.

This chain connects TRBV5-1 to TRBJ2-7; TRBD2 is a possible D gene (6 bases). Trimming removed 2 bases from V and 0 bases from J, with 9 bases in between. The CDR3 totals 14 residues. Germline V lookup: CDR1 SGHRS, CDR2 YFSETQ. The CDR3 loop is CASSFGGDSYEQYF. CDR3 DNA sequence: TGCGCCAGCAGCTTTGGAGGGGACTCCTACGAGCAGTACTTC.

CDR3 in amino acids: CASSYQGPYEQYF. DNA for the CDR3: TGTGCCAGTAGTTATCAGGGACCCTACGAGCAGTACTTC. The rearrangement links TRBV19 to TRBJ2-7; D may correspond to TRBD1 or TRBD2 (5 bases each). V was clipped by 5 bases and J by 2 bases, with 10 bases between them. Germline V gives CDR1 LNHDA, CDR2 SQIVND (reference sequence). This CDR3 region has 13 residues.

The V and J genes are TRBV6-6 and TRBJ1-3; D is ambiguous. The CDR3 is made up of 12 amino acids. Trimming left V 0 bases short and J 3 bases short, with 0 bases between. Germline V CDR1 and CDR2: MNHNY, SVGAGI (reference sequence). The CDR3 loop is CASSYSGNTIYF. The CDR3 DNA is TGTGCCAGCAGTTACTCTGGAAACACCATATATTTT.

The chain joins TRBV5-6 to TRBJ2-7; the match to TRBD2 covers 8 bases. CDR3 size: 14 residues. V was pared by 2 bases and J by 1 base, with 2 bases of the junction left unmatched. Germline loops: CDR1 SGHDT, CDR2 YYEEEE. The DNA for the CDR3 is TGTGCCAGCAGCTTAGCGGGAGAGTCCTACGAGCAGTACTTC. Protein sequence: CASSLAGESYEQYF.

The V gene is TRBV4-2, the J gene TRBJ1-1, with 8 bases matching TRBD1. The CDR3 is 14 amino acids. After removal of 3 bases from V and 4 bases from J, the junction contained 4 bases not matched to a gene. Germline CDR1 and CDR2: LGHNA and YNFKEQ. CDR3 in DNA: TGTGCCAGCAGCCAGCAGGGGGCGCGCACTGAAGCTTTCTTT. Protein: CASSQQGARTEAFF.

The CDR3 spells CASSDRQGRYNQPQHF. The CDR3 coding sequence is TGTGCCAGCAGCGACAGACAGGGGCGTTACAATCAGCCCCAGCATTTT. The J gene is TRBJ1-5, the V gene TRBV6-6, with 8 nucleotides matching TRBD1. Germline V gives CDR1 MNHNY, CDR2 SVGAGI (reference sequence). The J segment lost 3 bases and the V segment lost 6 bases, leaving 10 bases of the junction unmatched. This CDR3 comprises 16 residues.

The chain has TRBV7-2 and TRBJ2-7, with 8 nucleotides matching TRBD2. The CDR3 has 15 amino acids. Germline assignment: CDR1 SGHTA and CDR2 FQGNSA. The V gene end was trimmed by 1 base and the J gene end by 6 bases; junction bases not matched to a gene: 8. CDR3 sequence reads: CASSLGLSREVEQYF. The CDR3 DNA follows: TGTGCCAGCAGCTTAGGTCTCTCGCGGGAGGTCGAGCAGTACTTC.